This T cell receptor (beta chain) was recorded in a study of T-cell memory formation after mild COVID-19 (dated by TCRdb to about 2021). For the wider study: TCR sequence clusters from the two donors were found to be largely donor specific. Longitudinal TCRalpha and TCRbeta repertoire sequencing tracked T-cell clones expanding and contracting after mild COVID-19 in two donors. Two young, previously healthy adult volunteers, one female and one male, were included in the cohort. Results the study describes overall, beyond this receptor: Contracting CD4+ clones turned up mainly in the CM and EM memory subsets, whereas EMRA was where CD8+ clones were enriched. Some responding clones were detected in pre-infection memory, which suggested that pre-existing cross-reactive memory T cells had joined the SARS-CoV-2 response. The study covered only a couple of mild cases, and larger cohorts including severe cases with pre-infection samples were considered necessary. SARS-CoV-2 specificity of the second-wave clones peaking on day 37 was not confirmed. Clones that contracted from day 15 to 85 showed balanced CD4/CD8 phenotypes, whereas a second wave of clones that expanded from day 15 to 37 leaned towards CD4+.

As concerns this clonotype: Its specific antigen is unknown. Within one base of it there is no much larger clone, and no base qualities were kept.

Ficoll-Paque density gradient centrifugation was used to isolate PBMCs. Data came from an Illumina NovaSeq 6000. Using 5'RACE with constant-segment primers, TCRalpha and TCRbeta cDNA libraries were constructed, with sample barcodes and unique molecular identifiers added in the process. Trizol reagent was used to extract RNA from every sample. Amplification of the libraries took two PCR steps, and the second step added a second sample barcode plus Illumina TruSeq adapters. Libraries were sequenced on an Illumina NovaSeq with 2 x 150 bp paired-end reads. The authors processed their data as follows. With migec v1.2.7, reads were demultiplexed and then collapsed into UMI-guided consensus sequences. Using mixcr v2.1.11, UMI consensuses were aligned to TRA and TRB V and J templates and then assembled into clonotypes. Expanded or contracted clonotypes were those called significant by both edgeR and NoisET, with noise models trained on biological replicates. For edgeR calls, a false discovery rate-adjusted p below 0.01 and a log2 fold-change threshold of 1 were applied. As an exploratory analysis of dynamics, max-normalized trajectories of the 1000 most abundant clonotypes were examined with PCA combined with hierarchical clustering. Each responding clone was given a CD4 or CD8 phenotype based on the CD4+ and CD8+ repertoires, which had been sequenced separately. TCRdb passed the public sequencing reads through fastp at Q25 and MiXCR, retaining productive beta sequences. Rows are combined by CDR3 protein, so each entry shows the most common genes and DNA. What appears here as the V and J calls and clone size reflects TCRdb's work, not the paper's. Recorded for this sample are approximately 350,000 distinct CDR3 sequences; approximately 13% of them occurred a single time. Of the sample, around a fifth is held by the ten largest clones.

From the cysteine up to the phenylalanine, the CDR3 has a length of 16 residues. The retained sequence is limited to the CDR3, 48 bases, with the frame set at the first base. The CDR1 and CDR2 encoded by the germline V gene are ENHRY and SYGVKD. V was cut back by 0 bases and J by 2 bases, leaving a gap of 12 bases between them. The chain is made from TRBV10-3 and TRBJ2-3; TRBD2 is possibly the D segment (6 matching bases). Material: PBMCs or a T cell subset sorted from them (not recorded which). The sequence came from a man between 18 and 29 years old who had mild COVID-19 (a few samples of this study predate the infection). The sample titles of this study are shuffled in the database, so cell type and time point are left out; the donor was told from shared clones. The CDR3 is CAISESRGRATDTQYF. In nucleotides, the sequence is TGTGCCATCAGTGAGTCGCGGGGACGAGCCACAGATACGCAGTATTTT.